The rows below give T cell receptor beta chains drawn from one sample of a study of a mutant IDH1 vaccine in newly diagnosed glioma. These receptors are not linked to any known antigen. Data came from immunoSEQ multiplex PCR; TCRdb stores just in-frame clones and leaves some out. The sample shows more than 35,000 clones, under 90% of them seen only once. Sequenced material: PBMCs, taken from a glioma patient whose treatment included an IDH1 peptide vaccine. These receptors were obtained from a middle-aged woman with glioma. Some clones in this sample may be carry-over from other donors' samples. The CDR3 runs from the conserved cysteine through the conserved F or W. The order of the fields is clone size, D gene, V gene, J gene, CDR3 DNA, CDR3 protein. A D gene is named only where the DNA matches it firmly. Part of the rows lack a size; the others show once, few, many or a class for expanded clones.

>NA|NA|TRBV2|TRBJ2-2
TGTGCCAGTTTAGGGTGGGTCACCGGGGAGCTGTTTTTT
CASLGWVTGELFF
>NA|TRBD2|TRBV4-2|TRBJ2-7
TGTGCCAGCAGCCAGAGAGCGGGAGAGGGAGGCTCCTACGAGCAGTACTTC
CASSQRAGEGGSYEQYF
>NA|TRBD1|TRBV16|TRBJ2-5
TGTGCCAGCAGCCAAAGGGGACAGAAACAAGAGACCCAGTACTTC
CASSQRGQKQETQYF
>NA|TRBD1|TRBV6-5|TRBJ1-5
TGTGCCAGCAGCCTAGGACAGGGATATCAGCCCCAGCATTTT
CASSLGQGYQPQHF
>NA|NA|TRBV6-1|TRBJ2-7
TGTGCCAGCAGTGAAAGGACAGCTGGCGGGCAGTACTTC
CASSERTAGGQYF
>NA|NA|TRBV7-2|TRBJ1-1
TGTGCCAGCAGTTCCCCTTGGGGCATACCAAGCGAGAACACTGAAGCTTTCTTT
CASSSPWGIPSENTEAFF
>NA|NA|TRBV19|TRBJ1-5
TGTGCCAGTAGTATTTCCGGGAGTCAGCCCCAGCATTTT
CASSISGSQPQHF
>once|NA|TRBV7-2|TRBJ2-3
TGTGCCAGCAGCTTCCTAGGGACTAGCACAGATACGCAGTATTTT
CASSFLGTSTDTQYF
>NA|NA|TRBV6-5|TRBJ2-3
TGTGCCAGCCGCGGCCATAGCACAGATACGCAGTATTTT
CASRGHSTDTQYF
>NA|NA|TRBV5-1|TRBJ2-1
TGCGCCAGCAGCTTGTTGTTTCTAGGGGAGGAGCAGTTCTTC
CASSLLFLGEEQFF
>NA|NA|TRBV5-1|TRBJ2-7
TGCGCCAGCAGCTTGGTCCCCGTTCCCTCAAGACTCTACGAGCAGTACTTC
CASSLVPVPSRLYEQYF
>few|TRBD2|TRBV7-3|TRBJ2-7
TGTGCCAGCAGCCCCACATGGGGGGGAGGCGAGCAGTACTTC
CASSPTWGGGEQYF
>NA|NA|TRBV27|TRBJ1-4
TGTGCCAGCAGCGGGGCAGGGCGGAAACTGTTTTTT
CASSGAGRKLFF
>NA|NA|TRBV7-9|TRBJ2-1
TGTGCCCCTTCAAGCGGAGGGGGCCTGAATGAGCAGTTCTTC
CAPSSGGGLNEQFF
>once|NA|TRBV19|TRBJ1-3
TGTGCCAGCGGACACTGGGGAAACACCATATATTTT
CASGHWGNTIYF
>medium-sized|NA|TRBV5-5|TRBJ1-1
TGTGCCAGCAGCTTCAGGGGTGTCTACTTCACTGAAGCTTTCTTT
CASSFRGVYFTEAFF
>NA|NA|TRBV7-2|TRBJ1-5
TGTGCCAGCAGCTCTCAGAGTGATAGCAATCAGCCCCAGCATTTT
CASSSQSDSNQPQHF
>NA|NA|TRBV9|TRBJ2-1
TGTGCCAGCAGCACCGAGTTATCCACCAATGAGCAGTTCTTC
CASSTELSTNEQFF
>NA|TRBD1|TRBV5-1|TRBJ2-5
TGCGCCAGCAGCTTTGTGGGGACAGGGGGATTGGGAGAGACCCAGTACTTC
CASSFVGTGGLGETQYF
>NA|TRBD1|TRBV18|TRBJ1-4
TGTGCCAGCTCACCGTCTACAGGGGAGAAGCTGTTTTTT
CASSPSTGEKLFF
>NA|NA|TRBV18|TRBJ2-3
TGTGCCAGCTCTCCCGGGGCAGGGGCAGATACGCAGTATTTT
CASSPGAGADTQYF
>NA|TRBD1|TRBV7-3|TRBJ1-6
TGTGCCAGGGCGAGGACAGGGACTTTTTATACCGCTTCACCCCTCCACTTT
CARARTGTFYTASPLHF
>NA|NA|TRBV11-2|TRBJ2-5
TGTGCCAGCTCGCGGTCGGAAGAGACCCAGTACTTC
CASSRSEETQYF
>NA|NA|TRBV2|TRBJ2-6
TGTGCCAGCAGCCGGCGACAGCTCTCTGGGGCCAACGTCCTGACTTTC
CASSRRQLSGANVLTF
>NA|TRBD1|TRBV5-4|TRBJ1-3
TGTGCCAGCAGCGGGGCCCCGGGACAGGGAGGAAACACCATATATTTT
CASSGAPGQGGNTIYF
>once|TRBD1|TRBV7-2|TRBJ2-3
TGTGCCAGCAGCTTCAGGGGGCTTCGCACAGATACGCAGTATTTT
CASSFRGLRTDTQYF
>NA|NA|TRBV7-2|TRBJ1-4
TGTGCCAGCAGCCCCTCCCCAGCAGCCTACAATGAAAAACTGTTTTTT
CASSPSPAAYNEKLFF
>NA|NA|TRBV2|TRBJ2-3
TGTGCCAGCGCCCCTTTGGCAGTCACAGATACGCAGTATTTT
CASAPLAVTDTQYF
>NA|NA|TRBV28|TRBJ1-4
TGTGCCAGCAGTTTATTCACAGCTTTGAATGAAAAACTGTTTTTT
CASSLFTALNEKLFF
>NA|NA|TRBV6-5|TRBJ1-4
TGTGCCAGCAGTGCGAATGGAGGAGTAAAACTGTTTTTT
CASSANGGVKLFF
>once|TRBD2|TRBV6-1|TRBJ2-7
TGTGCCAGCGGTGACGGCTTGGACGGAGTTCGGGCTAGCGGGGTCTACGAGCAGTACTTC
CASGDGLDGVRASGVYEQYF
>NA|NA|TRBV27|TRBJ2-5
TGTGCCAGCAGTTCTGTAGGGGCCGTAGAGACCCAGTACTTC
CASSSVGAVETQYF
>NA|NA|TRBV4-1|TRBJ2-3
TGCGCCAGCAGCCAGGGACGGAGGGCAGATGGCACAGATACGCAGTATTTT
CASSQGRRADGTDTQYF
>NA|TRBD1|TRBV5-1|TRBJ1-1
TGCGCCAGCAGCTTGGGGGGACAGGCCGGTGAAGCTTTCTTT
CASSLGGQAGEAFF
>NA|NA|TRBV4-3|TRBJ2-7
TGCGCCAGCAGCCAAGATATCGAGTTGCGGGAGCAGTACTTC
CASSQDIELREQYF
>NA|TRBD2|TRBV5-1|TRBJ2-1
TGCGCCAGCAGCCCGACTAGCGGGGTAAATGAGCAGTTCTTC
CASSPTSGVNEQFF
>NA|NA|TRBV7-9|TRBJ1-5
TGTGCCAGCAGCCTTACCGGGGCTAGGGGAAATCAGCCCCAGCATTTT
CASSLTGARGNQPQHF
>NA|NA|TRBV4-2|TRBJ1-5
TGTGCCAGCAGCCAAGTTTCCGGGCCAGGAATATTAAATAGCAATCAGCCCCAGCATTTT
CASSQVSGPGILNSNQPQHF
>NA|NA|TRBV10-3|TRBJ1-2
TGTGCCATCAGTGAGTCCGGCAGGACCTATGGCTACACCTTC
CAISESGRTYGYTF
>NA|TRBD1|TRBV4-2|TRBJ2-7
TGTGCCAGCAGCCAAGACCCCAACAGGGGGTCCTACGAGCAGTACTTC
CASSQDPNRGSYEQYF
>once|NA|TRBV7-2|TRBJ1-3
TGTGCCAGCAGCTTAAACGAAAGGACAGTATATTTT
CASSLNERTVYF
>once|NA|TRBV28|TRBJ2-3
TGTGCCAGCAGTTCGGGATTCCTTATTCGGGGCACAGATACGCAGTATTTT
CASSSGFLIRGTDTQYF
>once|TRBD1|TRBV29-1|TRBJ1-2
TGCAGCGTTGAAGGGACAGGGGAGAGGGATGGCTACACCTTC
CSVEGTGERDGYTF
>NA|TRBD2|TRBV6-4|TRBJ2-3
TGTGCCAGCAGTGAAAGGAGCGGGGGGCTTTATACGCAGTATTTT
CASSERSGGLYTQYF
>NA|TRBD2|TRBV5-1|TRBJ2-5
TGCGCCAGCAGCTTGGATAGCGGGGAACAAGAGACCCAGTACTTC
CASSLDSGEQETQYF
>NA|NA|TRBV20-1|TRBJ2-3
TGCAGTGCTCCAACGATAGATACGCAGTATTTT
CSAPTIDTQYF
>few|TRBD1|TRBV6-1|TRBJ1-1
TGTGCCAGCAGTGAAACAGGGGACCTGAACACTGAAGCTTTCTTT
CASSETGDLNTEAFF
>NA|NA|TRBV19|TRBJ2-7
TGTGCCAGTAGCCCATCAGGGTTTCCCGGGCAGTACTTC
CASSPSGFPGQYF
>NA|NA|TRBV15|TRBJ2-3
TGTGCCACCAGCAGAGTCCGAGTATTCCCATCAGATACGCAGTATTTT
CATSRVRVFPSDTQYF
>NA|NA|TRBV27|TRBJ1-5
TGTGCCAGCAGTTGGGGGTTGAATCAGCCCCAGCATTTT
CASSWGLNQPQHF
>NA|TRBD2|TRBV19|TRBJ2-5
TGTGCCAGTTCTTTCCCCAGCGGGGGGCAAGAGACCCAGTACTTC
CASSFPSGGQETQYF
>once|NA|TRBV6-1|TRBJ2-2
TGTGCCAGCAGTTTGACAGTAAACCTCGGGGAGCTGTTTTTT
CASSLTVNLGELFF
>few|NA|TRBV5-5|TRBJ1-5
TGTGCCAGCAGCTTGGGTCCGGGGAGGAGCAATCAGCCCCAGCATTTT
CASSLGPGRSNQPQHF
>NA|NA|TRBV28|TRBJ1-3
TGTGCCAGCAGTTTACGGGGAACTGGAAACACCATATATTTT
CASSLRGTGNTIYF
>NA|TRBD2|TRBV5-1|TRBJ2-3
TGCGCCAGCAGTGCTTTAGCGGGGGGGCCCGGCACAGATACGCAGTATTTT
CASSALAGGPGTDTQYF